Below are 17 T cell receptor beta chains sequenced from a single sample in a study of spatial heterogeneity in lung cancer. Documented time point: blood at routine non-recurrence follow-up after resection. MiXCR was run by TCRdb on the 5' RACE reads, yielding one entry per CDR3 protein. In the table there are over 70,000 distinct CDR3 sequences, roughly 9% of which are singletons. The sequenced sample was PBMCs, obtained at follow-up. The receptor source for this set is a female donor with early-stage non-small cell lung cancer.

The DNA for the CDR3 is TGTGCTAGTGGTTTGGCGCGAGGACTAGCGTCTTACAATGAGCAGTTCTTC. Amino acids: CASGLARGLASYNEQFF. This chain joins TRBV12-5 and TRBJ2-1; the match to TRBD2 covers 9 bases. With V trimmed by 1 base and J by 4 bases, 8 bases remained unmatched. This CDR3 contains 17 residues. Per germline, CDR1 LGHNT and CDR2 FRNRAP. Together with reference TRBV12-5 and TRBJ2-1, the CDR3 gives the full variable domain: DARVTQTPRHKVTEMGQEVTMRCQPILGHNTVFWYRQTMMQGLELLAYFRNRAPLDDSGMPKDRFSAEMPDATLATLKIQPSEPRDSAVYFCASGLARGLASYNEQFFGPGTRLTVL.

This clonotype was observed at least ten times. The V call is TRBV5-6, the J call TRBJ1-4; weak D call: TRBD1 (5 bases). This CDR3 comprises 16 residues. Trimming removed 3 bases from V and 1 base from J, with 13 bases in between. From germline, CDR1 is SGHDT and CDR2 YYEEEE. The CDR3 region has the DNA TGTGCCAGCAGCTCCGTCGAAGGGGAAACTAATGAAAAACTGTTTTTT. Protein sequence: CASSSVEGETNEKLFF.

This clonotype was recorded many times. The chain links TRBV5-1 to TRBJ2-3, with 11 bases that match TRBD2. This CDR3 contains 16 residues. Per the germline V gene, CDR1 is SGHRS and CDR2 is YFSETQ. The junction had 3 bases not matched to a gene; V was cut back by 0 bases and J by 3 bases. The CDR3 here is CASSLVTSGITDTQYF. The CDR3 DNA follows: TGCGCCAGCAGCTTGGTGACTAGCGGGATAACAGATACGCAGTATTTT.

This clonotype was detected ten times or more. The gene calls are TRBV7-8 and TRBJ2-7; 12 nucleotides align to TRBD2. The CDR3 totals 16 residues. Germline CDR1 and CDR2: SGHVS and FQNEAQ. Trimming at V came to 1 base and at J to 5 bases, leaving 6 bases not matched to a gene. This chain's CDR3 is CASSLDLAGGDDEQYF. The CDR3 nucleotides read TGTGCCAGCAGCTTAGATCTAGCGGGAGGGGACGACGAGCAGTACTTC.

This clonotype has more than one count but fewer than ten. The chain combines TRBV19 with TRBJ2-3; possible D gene TRBD2, 6 bases. The germline V and J ends were trimmed by 11 bases and 2 bases, with 17 bases remaining between them. The CDR3 has 14 amino acids. Germline V gene sequence: CDR1 LNHDA, CDR2 SQIVND (reference sequence). CDR3 DNA sequence: TGTGCCTCGGGTAGGGCGGGGCACACAGATACGCAGTATTTT. Amino acids: CASGRAGHTDTQYF.

The chain has TRBV25-1 and TRBJ1-4, with a possible D match to TRBD1 (5 bases). The CDR3 totals 13 residues. V lost 6 bases to trimming and J lost 7 bases, with 12 bases between them. CDR1 and CDR2 (germline): MGHDK, SYGVNS. DNA of the CDR3: TGTGCCAGCAGGACCGGGGGGGGTGAAAAACTGTTTTTT. Protein: CASRTGGGEKLFF. Filled out from reference TRBV25-1 and TRBJ1-4, the complete variable domain reads EADIYQTPRYLVIGTGKKITLECSQTMGHDKMYWYQQDPGMELHLIHYSYGVNSTEKGDLSSESTVSRIRTEHFPLTLESARPSHTSQYLCASRTGGGEKLFFGSGTQLSVL.

This clonotype was seen ten or more times. The genes are TRBV10-2 and TRBJ2-7; possibly TRBD1 for D (5 bases). Trimming pared 7 bases from V and 1 base from J, leaving 8 bases between. Germline V gene lookup returns CDR1 WSHSY and CDR2 SAAADI. This CDR3 has 12 amino acids. DNA for the CDR3: TGCGCCAGCACCCAGGGTTCCTACGAGCAGTACTTC. It specifies CASTQGSYEQYF.

This clonotype has ten or more counts. The chain recombines TRBV28 with TRBJ2-1; D possibly corresponds to TRBD2 (5 bases). CDR1 is MDHEN, CDR2 SYDVKM, per germline. V gave up 6 bases and J gave up 5 bases, with 23 bases separating them. The CDR3 covers 17 residues. DNA of the CDR3: TGTGCCAGCAGCTTCCCCACGGGGATCCAGTCGGACAATGAGCAGTTCTTC. This gives the protein CASSFPTGIQSDNEQFF. Complete variable domain (other parts from reference TRBV28 and TRBJ2-1): DVKVTQSSRYLVKRTGEKVFLECVQDMDHENMFWYRQDPGLGLRLIYFSYDVKMKEKGDIPEGYSVSREKKERFSLILESASTNQTSMYLCASSFPTGIQSDNEQFFGPGTRLTVL.

This clonotype was observed a handful of times. The J gene is TRBJ2-5, the V gene TRBV15; a possible D gene is TRBD2 (6 bases). V lost 1 base to trimming and J lost 2 bases, with 14 bases between them. The CDR3 contains 16 residues. CDR1 is LNHNV, CDR2 YYDKDF, per germline (reference sequence). The chain's CDR3 is CATSRGPGREQETQYF. In DNA, the CDR3 is TGTGCCACCAGCAGAGGGCCGGGACGGGAGCAAGAGACCCAGTACTTC.

This clonotype was counted many times. The chain links TRBV7-3 to TRBJ2-5; 8 nucleotides line up with TRBD1. The V segment lost 4 bases and the J segment 5 bases; nucleotides outside the gene matches: 3. Germline V CDR1 and CDR2: SGHTA, FQGTGA. There are 13 residues in the CDR3. CDR3 nucleotide sequence: TGTGCCAGCAGCTCCACAGGGGGGGAGACCCAGTACTTC. This gives the protein CASSSTGGETQYF.

A remark on this clonotype: Since a much larger clone is just one base distant, this may be a read error. The CDR3 does not close with the conserved phenylalanine or tryptophan, likely indicating a read error. The chain uses TRBV4-1 and TRBJ1-5, with D possibly matching TRBD1 (5 bases). The CDR3 has 14 residues. With 4 bases removed from V and 5 bases from J, the gap between germline ends came to 12 bases. Per the germline V gene, CDR1 is MGHRA and CDR2 is YSYEKL. CDR3: CASSLREGDQPQHS. The DNA for the CDR3 is TGCGCCAGCAGCCTCAGGGAGGGCGATCAGCCCCAGCATTCT.

This clonotype was recorded at least ten times. The DNA for the CDR3 is TGTGCCTGGAGTTCGGCTATTGAAGCTTTCTTT. This encodes CAWSSAIEAFF. V gene TRBV30 combines with J gene TRBJ1-1, with D uncertain. Germline V gene sequence: CDR1 GTSNPN, CDR2 SVGIG (reference sequence). V dropped 2 bases and J dropped 7 bases, with 8 bases sitting between them. CDR3 size: 11 residues.

The V gene is TRBV5-1, the J gene TRBJ1-1; no clear D gene. Trimming took 4 bases from V and 2 from J, leaving 9 bases between them. CDR3 length equals 13 residues. Germline V gene sequence: CDR1 SGHRS, CDR2 YFSETQ. The CDR3 here is CASSQDGNTEAFF. The CDR3 DNA is TGCGCCAGCAGCCAGGACGGTAACACTGAAGCTTTCTTT.

This clonotype showed up just a few times. This chain uses TRBV18 with TRBJ1-3; D is uncertain. The CDR3 has 15 amino acids. Trimming pared 4 bases from V and 3 bases from J, leaving 13 bases between. Germline V lookup: CDR1 KGHSH, CDR2 LQKENI. CDR3 region: CASSRVYSSGNTIYF. The CDR3 DNA reads as TGTGCCAGCTCACGGGTTTACTCTAGTGGAAACACCATATATTTT.

The V and J genes are TRBV25-1 and TRBJ2-3, with 8 bases identical to TRBD1. In germline, CDR1 is MGHDK, CDR2 SYGVNS. V was pared by 4 bases and J by 7 bases, with 7 bases of the junction left unmatched. The CDR3 sequence is 14 residues long. The CDR3 DNA reads TGTGCCAGCAGTGGACAGGGGAAGGTCAATACGCAGTATTTT. Translated: CASSGQGKVNTQYF.

This chain joins TRBV29-1 and TRBJ2-3; no reliable D call. V was clipped by 7 bases and J by 5 bases, with 16 bases between them. The length of the CDR3 is 13 residues. Germline V gives CDR1 SQVTM, CDR2 ANQGSEA. The CDR3 DNA sequence: TGCAGCGCCCGGGTGCCTCTCGAAGATACGCAGTATTTT. Translation: CSARVPLEDTQYF.

This clonotype was observed at least ten times. The junction differs from germline at one of its ends, possibly a read error. The chain recombines TRBV4-2 with TRBJ2-7, with 7 bases matching TRBD2. The CDR3 contains 16 residues. Looked up from germline, CDR1 is LGHNA and CDR2 is YNFKEQ. CDR3 sequence reads: CASSQSSSREMGEQYF. Here the CDR3 DNA reads TGTGCCAGCAGCCAGTCCTCGTCGCGGGAGATGGGGGAGCAGTATTTC.